The T cell receptor beta chain under discussion was sequenced for a study of T cells in Graves' hyperthyroidism and ophthalmopathy. Study details: Peripheral blood was collected at initial diagnosis, before any treatment.

Findings and limits, study-wide: Expanded thyroid clonotypes (above 0.001) were mostly also found in blood.

An approximately 9.4 ml volume of fresh peripheral blood provided the PBMCs. The CDR3 is made up of 14 amino acids. Germline CDR1 ENHRY, CDR2 SYGVKD. RNA transcripts yielded amplified TCR beta CDR3 regions. In the first-round RT-PCR of the TCR CDR3, the HTBI primer set was used. TCRdb redid the calling of the multiplex PCR reads with MiXCR, one entry per CDR3 protein. The data contain around 760,000 distinct CDR3 sequences, approximately 40% of them seen just once; the ten biggest clones take up around 30%. Concerning this clonotype itself: Its antigen is as yet unknown. One end of the junction does not line up with germline, which may come from a read error.

This clonotype was obtained from a woman aged 40 to 55 with Graves' hyperthyroidism. Sequenced material: blood. The V call is TRBV10-3, the J call TRBJ1-4; TRBD1 is a possible D gene (5 bases). This chain's CDR3 is CASSGEKGMKKLFF. The CDR3 bases are TGTGCCAGCAGTGGGGAGAAGGGGATGAAAAAACTGTTTTTT.